This T cell receptor (beta chain) was sequenced in a study of shared clonotypes between healthy human individuals. The CDR3 sequence is 11 residues long. With 3 bases removed from V and 9 bases from J, the gap between germline ends came to 3 bases. Per the germline V gene, CDR1 is MNHEY and CDR2 is SMNVEV (reference sequence). The data were produced by immunoSEQ multiplex PCR, yet TCRdb's version contains in-frame clones alone and is incomplete. The sample has about 340,000 clones, over 70% seen once. The chain links TRBV27 to TRBJ1-6; no firm D call. The sequencing sample was made of memory CD4+ T cells sorted from blood. The sample's subset: CD45RA-negative fraction. The clonotype originates from a man aged 30 to 39 in good health. CDR3 bases: TGTGCCAGCAGTTTGAGTTCACCCCTCCACTTT. Its translation is CASSLSSPLHF.